The 14 T cell receptor beta chains below were found in one sample sequenced in a study of beta chain features in type 1 diabetes. The investigators reverse transcribed all of the isolated RNA, so they sequenced expressed TCRB transcripts. The data were produced by immunoSEQ multiplex PCR, yet TCRdb's version contains in-frame clones alone and is incomplete. The top ten clones hold about 0.019% of a sample with around 400,000 clones, roughly 15% of them seen once. Sequences were obtained from naive CD4+ T cells from blood. Every receptor here comes from a woman aged 18-35 years in good health.

This clone was observed a handful of times. The V gene is TRBV5-1, the J gene TRBJ2-7; 7 bases map to TRBD2. With V trimmed by 0 bases and J by 3 bases, 9 bases remained unmatched. From germline, CDR1 is SGHRS and CDR2 YFSETQ. The CDR3 extends over 16 amino acids. CDR3: CASSLEGPGGRYEQYF. CDR3 bases: TGCGCCAGCAGCTTGGAAGGACCGGGAGGCCGCTACGAGCAGTACTTC.

The chain combines TRBV1 with TRBJ1-1; the table's TRBD1 call for D was not verified on the DNA. TRBV1 is a known pseudogene. CDR3 length: 16 amino acids. In DNA form, the CDR3 reads TGCACCAGCAGCCAACAGGGTGCTACACCGAACACTGAAGCTTTCTTT. Its translation is CTSSQQGATPNTEAFF.

The V gene is TRBV30, the J gene TRBJ2-1; TRBD1 matches at 12 bases. J was trimmed by 8 bases and V by 2 bases; bases with no gene match: 7. The CDR3 has 15 amino acids. Germline-derived CDR1 and CDR2 are GTSNPN and SVGIG (reference sequence). Here the CDR3 DNA reads TGTGCCTGGAGTATCAGAGGGACAGGGGGCTATGAGCAGTTCTTC. This gives the protein CAWSIRGTGGYEQFF.

This chain joins TRBV29-1 and TRBJ1-2; unclear D gene. Trimming pared 4 bases from V and 8 bases from J, leaving 11 bases between. Germline CDR1 is SQVTM and CDR2 is ANQGSEA. The CDR3 spans 11 residues. CDR3 protein: CSVVPEEGYTF. The CDR3 DNA reads TGCAGCGTTGTTCCAGAGGAGGGCTACACCTTC.

This clone was seen a few times. Other DNA sequences in this sample translate to the same CDR3. The gene calls are TRBV29-1 and TRBJ2-7, with 12 nucleotides matching TRBD2. V lost 6 bases to trimming and J lost 4 bases; unmatched junction nucleotides: 4. The CDR3 length is 13 residues. The germline CDR1 and CDR2 sequences are SQVTM and ANQGSEA. The chain's CDR3 is CSVLTSGSYEQYF. CDR3 DNA sequence: TGCAGCGTCCTGACTAGCGGGAGTTACGAGCAGTACTTC.

In this sample, this clone turned up a few times. As DNA, the CDR3 is TGCGCCAGCAGCCCGACAGGGGATGGCAATCAGCCCCAGCATTTT. Translated, it gives CASSPTGDGNQPQHF. This sequence joins TRBV5-1 and TRBJ1-5; 8 bases match TRBD1. This CDR3 contains 15 residues. The germline CDR1 and CDR2 sequences are SGHRS and YFSETQ. V lost 4 bases and J lost 2; bases outside the gene matches: 5.

This chain uses TRBV28 with TRBJ2-1, with 7 nucleotides matching TRBD2. This CDR3 is built from 14 residues. Trimming took 2 bases from V and 4 from J; bases not matched to a gene: 2. Germline assignment: CDR1 MDHEN and CDR2 SYDVKM. CDR3 in amino acids: CASSLQAGYNEQFF. CDR3 sequence (DNA): TGTGCCAGCAGTTTACAAGCGGGGTACAATGAGCAGTTCTTC.

This clone was found a few times. V and J are TRBV7-9 and TRBJ2-5, with D maybe TRBD2 (5 bases). The CDR3 is 14 residues long. The V gene lost 4 bases and the J gene lost 2 bases, with 11 bases spanning the gap. Germline V CDR1 and CDR2: SEHNR, FQNEAQ (reference sequence). CDR3 in amino acids: CASSSRSGQETQYF. CDR3 bases: TGTGCCAGCAGCTCAAGGAGCGGACAAGAGACCCAGTACTTC. Complete variable domain (other parts from reference TRBV7-9 and TRBJ2-5): DTGVSQNPRHKITKRGQNVTFRCDPISEHNRLYWYRQTLGQGPEFLTYFQNEAQLEKSRLLSDRFSAERPKGSFSTLEIQRTEQGDSAMYLCASSSRSGQETQYFGPGTRLLVL.

This clone was picked up a small number of times. V usage is TRBV30 and J usage is TRBJ2-3, with 9 bases matching TRBD1. CDR1 is GTSNPN and CDR2 is SVGIG in the germline V gene (reference sequence). After removal of 8 bases from V and 4 bases from J, the junction contained 10 bases not matched to a gene. This CDR3 comprises 14 residues. This CDR3 is CARTGQGGSDTQYF. CDR3 nucleotides: TGTGCCCGAACGGGACAGGGAGGCTCAGATACGCAGTATTTT.

This clone was seen a few times. The V call is TRBV9, the J call TRBJ2-6, with D unresolved. Trimming pared 0 bases from V and 2 bases from J, leaving 15 bases between. Germline V gene sequence: CDR1 SGDLS, CDR2 YYNGEE. The CDR3 sequence is 18 residues long. The CDR3 spells CASSVDVYGLTGANVLTF. Written as DNA, the CDR3 is TGTGCCAGCAGCGTAGATGTCTATGGGCTAACTGGGGCCAACGTCCTGACTTTC.

This clone was detected a few times. This chain connects TRBV4-3 to TRBJ2-1, with 7 bases lining up with TRBD2. The CDR3 covers 16 residues. Germline values: CDR1 LGHNA, CDR2 YSLEER. Losses at the gene ends were 1 base for V and 8 bases for J; bases not matched to a gene: 11. The CDR3: CASSQGVRRERYEQFF. The DNA of the CDR3 is TGCGCCAGCAGCCAAGGGGTGAGGCGGGAGCGGTATGAGCAGTTCTTC.

This clone has only a few counts. V and J are TRBV7-9 and TRBJ2-1; TRBD2 might be the D (6 bases). Germline CDR1 SEHNR, CDR2 FQNEAQ (reference sequence). The CDR3 has 12 residues. Trimming took 10 bases from V and 4 from J, leaving 11 bases between them. The chain's CDR3 is CATPRGYNEQFF. The DNA of the CDR3 is TGTGCCACCCCACGGGGGTACAATGAGCAGTTCTTC.

Only a few counts were recorded for this clone. The gene calls are TRBV4-3 and TRBJ2-3; 9 bases line up with TRBD1. CDR3 length: 16 amino acids. The germline V gene encodes CDR1 LGHNA and CDR2 YSLEER. The junction had 4 bases not matched to a gene; V was cut back by 0 bases and J by 3 bases. Here the CDR3 DNA reads TGCGCCAGCAGCCAAGATCGCGGACAGGGGACAGATACGCAGTATTTT. It translates to CASSQDRGQGTDTQYF.

The V gene is TRBV9, the J gene TRBJ2-3; D is uncertain. The CDR3 contains 14 residues. CDR1 SGDLS and CDR2 YYNGEE come from the germline V gene. The V end lost 1 base, the J end lost 3 bases, and 9 bases lay between the germline ends. The CDR3 spells CASSVTPRTDTQYF. The CDR3 coding sequence is TGTGCCAGCAGCGTAACACCTAGGACAGATACGCAGTATTTT.